The 32 T cell receptor beta chains below come from one sample, sequenced in a study of early T cells in non-severe SARS-CoV-2 infection. TCRdb itself ran the 5' RACE reads through MiXCR, one entry per CDR3 protein. The data contain tens of thousands of distinct CDR3 sequences, roughly a sixth of them singletons. Sequencing used whole blood, obtained at baseline. Source of these receptors: an adult who was a healthcare worker with PCR-confirmed SARS-CoV-2 infection or an uninfected control (not recorded which).

The chain employs TRBV11-2 and TRBJ2-7, with 11 bases matching TRBD1. The ends lost 4 bases at V and 6 bases at J; junction bases unmatched: 5. In germline, CDR1 is SGHAT, CDR2 FQNNGV. The CDR3 has 14 amino acids. The CDR3 bases are TGTGCCAGCAGCTGGACAGGGGGCTTTGGCGAGCAGTACTTC. This encodes CASSWTGGFGEQYF. The full variable domain, completed using reference TRBV11-2 and TRBJ2-7, is EAGVAQSPRYKIIEKRQSVAFWCNPISGHATLYWYQQILGQGPKLLIQFQNNGVVDDSQLPKDRFSAERLKGVDSTLKIQPAKLEDSAVYLCASSWTGGFGEQYFGPGTRLTVT.

The rearrangement joins TRBV4-3 to TRBJ2-3; D is ambiguous. Trimming removed 0 bases at V and 0 bases at J, with 10 bases between. In germline, CDR1 is LGHNA, CDR2 YSLEER. The CDR3 consists of 16 residues. The CDR3 bases are TGCGCCAGCAGCCAAGAGACGGCGGCTAGCACAGATACGCAGTATTTT. The encoded protein is CASSQETAASTDTQYF.

This clonotype has only a few counts. J is TRBJ1-3 and V is TRBV7-8; D is ambiguous. The germline V and J ends were trimmed by 0 bases and 0 bases, with 3 bases remaining between them. The CDR3 extends over 14 amino acids. Germline CDR1 and CDR2: SGHVS and FQNEAQ. CDR3 DNA sequence: TGTGCCAGCAGCTTAGCCAACTCTGGAAACACCATATATTTT. The encoded protein is CASSLANSGNTIYF.

This clonotype appeared a few times. This chain uses TRBV18 with TRBJ2-1, with D unclear. CDR3 size: 16 residues. The V and J ends lost 1 base and 3 bases respectively, with 13 bases between them. Germline assignment: CDR1 KGHSH and CDR2 LQKENI. The CDR3 sequence: CASSPHGPPIYNEQFF. The CDR3, as DNA: TGTGCCAGCTCACCACACGGCCCTCCAATCTACAATGAGCAGTTCTTC.

This clonotype has a handful of counts. This sequence joins TRBV20-1 and TRBJ2-3; perhaps TRBD2 as D (6 bases). The V end lost 1 base, the J end lost 8 bases, and 19 bases lay between the germline ends. Germline CDR1 and CDR2: DFQATT and SNEGSKA (reference sequence). This CDR3 comprises 15 residues. The chain's CDR3 is CSARGDSGVGGTQYF. Written as DNA, the CDR3 is TGCAGTGCTAGAGGGGATAGCGGTGTCGGTGGTACGCAGTATTTT.

This clonotype was observed a few times. The chain is built from TRBV6-1 and TRBJ2-5, with D perhaps matching TRBD1 (6 bases). Germline V lookup: CDR1 MNHNS, CDR2 SASEGT. The CDR3 covers 17 residues. With 2 bases removed from V and 3 bases from J, the gap between germline ends came to 19 bases. The CDR3 loop is CASSESWRRRGKETQYF. For the CDR3, the DNA is TGTGCCAGCAGTGAATCTTGGCGGCGCAGGGGTAAAGAGACCCAGTACTTC.

The rearrangement links TRBV18 to TRBJ2-1, with 9 bases matching TRBD1. The germline V gene has CDR1 KGHSH and CDR2 LQKENI. The V segment lost 3 bases and the J segment 11 bases; nucleotides outside the gene matches: 5. The CDR3 consists of 13 residues. CDR3 coding DNA: TGTGCCAGCTCACCGGGACAGGGTAATAAGCAGTTCTTC. Protein sequence: CASSPGQGNKQFF.

The chain employs TRBV19 and TRBJ2-1, with TRBD1 matching over 9 bases. Germline CDR1 is LNHDA and CDR2 is SQIVND (reference sequence). This CDR3 is built from 16 residues. J was trimmed by 7 bases and V by 4 bases; bases with no gene match: 11. The CDR3 loop is CASSTPGQGVGNEQFF. The CDR3 DNA is TGTGCCAGTAGTACCCCGGGACAGGGAGTCGGGAATGAGCAGTTCTTC.

This clonotype was seen a few times. This chain uses TRBV28 with TRBJ1-1, with 11 bases matching TRBD1. The germline V gene has CDR1 MDHEN and CDR2 SYDVKM. The junction had 7 bases not matched to a gene; V was cut back by 2 bases and J by 11 bases. This CDR3 comprises 14 residues. This CDR3 is CASSLVDRGRYAFF. CDR3 nucleotide sequence: TGTGCCAGCAGTTTAGTGGACAGGGGGCGATATGCTTTCTTT.

The chain recombines TRBV4-2 with TRBJ2-5, with unresolved D. V was clipped by 0 bases and J by 2 bases, with 10 bases between them. CDR1 is LGHNA, CDR2 YNFKEQ, per germline. CDR3 length equals 15 residues. The CDR3 region is CASSQDQMTQETQYF. The CDR3 region has the DNA TGTGCCAGCAGCCAAGACCAGATGACACAAGAGACCCAGTACTTC.

This clonotype was recorded a few times. The chain combines TRBV6-5 with TRBJ1-1; D is ambiguous. From germline, CDR1 is MNHEY and CDR2 SVGAGI. The CDR3 is 15 residues long. Trimming removed 3 bases from V and 1 base from J, with 12 bases in between. As DNA, the CDR3 is TGTGCCAGCAGTTATATTAGTTTCGCGAACACTGAAGCTTTCTTT. Translating it yields CASSYISFANTEAFF.

This chain uses TRBV12-3 or TRBV12-4 with TRBJ2-1; D possibly corresponds to TRBD1 (5 bases). V shed 5 bases and J shed 9 bases, with 17 bases lying between them. The CDR3 is made up of 14 amino acids. This CDR3 is CASSELGASSEQFF. CDR3 nucleotides: TGTGCCAGCAGTGAGCTAGGGGCCTCGAGTGAGCAGTTCTTC.

This clonotype was observed a handful of times. The chain joins TRBV5-1 to TRBJ2-2, with TRBD1 identical over 9 bases. The CDR3 contains 15 residues. Germline trimming cut 4 bases from V and 3 bases from J; bases unmatched to any gene: 4. Germline CDR1 and CDR2: SGHRS and YFSETQ. CDR3 in amino acids: CASSDGQGYTGELFF. The DNA of the CDR3 is TGCGCCAGCAGCGATGGACAGGGGTACACCGGGGAGCTGTTTTTT.

This clonotype was detected only a few times. The J gene is TRBJ2-2, the V gene TRBV11-3, with 7 bases that match TRBD1. CDR3 length: 15 amino acids. The V gene end was trimmed by 5 bases and the J gene end by 8 bases; junction bases not matched to a gene: 11. Per the germline V gene, CDR1 is SGHNT and CDR2 is YENEEA. Written as DNA, the CDR3 is TGTGCCAGCAGCGCGGCAAGGGGGCAATCAGGGGAGCTGTTTTTT. Protein sequence: CASSAARGQSGELFF.

This clonotype was seen more than once but under ten times. The chain's CDR3 is CASSLLPESGEQFF. The CDR3, as DNA: TGTGCCAGCAGCTTGCTTCCGGAATCCGGTGAGCAGTTCTTC. The V gene is TRBV7-6, the J gene TRBJ2-1; no clear D gene. The germline CDR1 and CDR2 sequences are SGHVS and FNYEAQ. Trimming removed 3 bases from V and 9 bases from J, with 15 bases in between. CDR3 length: 14 residues.

The chain employs TRBV19 and TRBJ2-5; a possible D gene is TRBD1 (6 bases). Germline V gene data show CDR1 as LNHDA and CDR2 as SQIVND (reference sequence). The CDR3 runs to 13 residues. Trimming cost V 6 bases and J 4 bases, with 12 bases left between them. CDR3 sequence (DNA): TGTGCCAGTAGGAACAGGGAACGAGAGACCCAGTACTTC. As protein: CASRNRERETQYF.

This clonotype was detected only a few times. The genes are TRBV20-1 and TRBJ1-4; D might be TRBD1 (6 bases). Trimming took off 4 bases at V and 6 bases at J, with 18 bases between the two ends. Per the germline V gene, CDR1 is DFQATT and CDR2 is SNEGSKA (reference sequence). This CDR3 is 15 amino acids long. In nucleotides, the CDR3 is TGCAGTGCTAAGGGGGGCCCCAAGGCACATGAAAAACTGTTTTTT. Its translation: CSAKGGPKAHEKLFF.

In its sample, this clonotype was seen many times. The CDR3 here is CASGTGRNYEQYF. The CDR3 region has the DNA TGTGCCAGCGGGACAGGGAGGAACTACGAGCAGTACTTC. The V call is TRBV25-1, the J call TRBJ2-7, with 9 bases matching TRBD1. Per germline, CDR1 MGHDK and CDR2 SYGVNS. Trimming removed 8 bases from V and 3 bases from J; junction bases left unmatched: 5. CDR3 size: 13 residues.

This clonotype was counted a few times. As DNA, the CDR3 is TGTGCCAGCAGTCCGGACAGGGGGCAGATAGGCGAGCAGTACTTC. The encoded protein is CASSPDRGQIGEQYF. This chain joins TRBV12-3 or TRBV12-4 and TRBJ2-7; 11 bases map to TRBD1. This CDR3 is 15 amino acids long. Trimming removed 5 bases from V and 6 bases from J; junction bases left unmatched: 9.

This rearrangement joins TRBV5-6 to TRBJ2-4; D not certain. This CDR3 has 12 amino acids. From germline, CDR1 is SGHDT and CDR2 YYEEEE. Trimming stripped 2 bases from V and 3 bases from J, with 3 bases between. The CDR3 DNA reads as TGTGCCAGCAGCTTCGGCAAAAACATTCAGTACTTC. Protein sequence: CASSFGKNIQYF.

This chain uses TRBV20-1 with TRBJ1-1; D not resolved. Germline V CDR1 and CDR2: DFQATT, SNEGSKA (reference sequence). The CDR3 consists of 13 residues. Trimming took off 6 bases at V and 2 bases at J, with 13 bases between the two ends. CDR3: CSAIKTPNTEAFF. The DNA of the CDR3 is TGCAGTGCCATTAAGACTCCTAACACTGAAGCTTTCTTT.

The chain combines TRBV12-3 or TRBV12-4 with TRBJ2-7; TRBD1 matches 7 bases. V was clipped by 6 bases and J by 2 bases; unmatched bases: 7. CDR3 length equals 14 residues. The CDR3 DNA reads TGTGCCAGCAGACCACAGGGGAGCCCCTACGAGCAGTACTTC. This gives the protein CASRPQGSPYEQYF.

The V and J genes are TRBV6-5 and TRBJ1-4; possibly TRBD1 for D (5 bases). The CDR3 length is 14 residues. Trimming shortened V by 6 bases and J by 8 bases, and 16 bases separated the two germline ends. Germline-derived CDR1 and CDR2 are MNHEY and SVGAGI. CDR3 residues: CASSKGRRGEKLFF. CDR3 DNA sequence: TGTGCCAGCAGCAAGGGGCGAAGAGGGGAAAAACTGTTTTTT.

This clonotype has just a few counts. V and J are TRBV29-1 and TRBJ2-7; 9 nucleotides agree with TRBD1. The CDR3 sequence is 13 residues long. V gave up 5 bases and J gave up 0 bases; unmatched junction bases: 2. Germline V gene data show CDR1 as SQVTM and CDR2 as ANQGSEA. CDR3 loop: CSVWGQGSYEQYF. CDR3 nucleotide sequence: TGCAGCGTTTGGGGACAGGGCTCCTACGAGCAGTACTTC.

Details on this clonotype: A single base separates this from a much larger clone, so it may be a read error. J is TRBJ2-2 and V is TRBV27; D uncertain. The germline gives CDR1 MNHEY, CDR2 SMNVEV (reference sequence). The CDR3 consists of 12 residues. Trimming stripped 6 bases from V and 0 bases from J, with 2 bases between. The CDR3 loop reads CASRPNTGELFF. In nucleotides, the CDR3 is TGTGCCAGCAGGCCGAACACCGGGGAGCTGTTTTTT.

This clonotype has only a few counts. The gene calls are TRBV18 and TRBJ2-3, with TRBD1 as a possible D gene (5 bases). CDR3 size: 15 residues. Germline V gene data show CDR1 as KGHSH and CDR2 as LQKENI. The V end was cut by 6 bases, the J end by 0 bases, with 13 bases between. Written as DNA, the CDR3 is TGTGCCAGCTCCCGCAGAACAGGAAGCACAGATACGCAGTATTTT. Its translation is CASSRRTGSTDTQYF.

This clonotype came up many times. The V gene is TRBV6-5, the J gene TRBJ1-5; tentative D call: TRBD1 (6 bases). CDR3 length equals 19 residues. V was trimmed by 10 bases and J by 1 base, leaving 29 bases between them. CDR1 and CDR2 from the germline V gene are MNHEY and SVGAGI. In DNA form, the CDR3 reads TGTGCCAACTCGGACAGCAGATACCCACCAGAATTGAGCAATCAGCCCCAGCATTTT. It translates to CANSDSRYPPELSNQPQHF.

A few counts support this clonotype. This chain joins TRBV5-4 and TRBJ1-2; D gene ambiguous. The CDR3 spans 15 residues. The germline V gene encodes CDR1 SGHNT and CDR2 YYREEE (reference sequence). V dropped 0 bases and J dropped 4 bases, with 13 bases sitting between them. The CDR3 here is CASSLGSQLGYGYTF. Written as DNA, the CDR3 is TGTGCCAGCAGCTTGGGCAGCCAACTGGGCTATGGCTACACCTTC.

The CDR3 sequence is CSASPDGPTYSNQPQHF. DNA of the CDR3: TGCAGTGCTAGCCCCGACGGCCCAACGTATAGCAATCAGCCCCAGCATTTT. This rearrangement joins TRBV20-1 to TRBJ1-5, with unresolved D. CDR3 length: 17 residues. Trimming stripped 3 bases from V and 0 bases from J, with 18 bases between. Germline-derived CDR1 and CDR2 are DFQATT and SNEGSKA (reference sequence).

This clonotype was recorded once. The V gene is TRBV5-8, the J gene TRBJ1-5; perhaps TRBD1 as D (6 bases). Trimming left V 7 bases short and J 3 bases short, with 20 bases between. CDR1 SGHTS and CDR2 YDEGEE come from the germline V gene. This CDR3 has 16 amino acids. This CDR3 is CASGAPRTVNNQPQHF. CDR3 nucleotides: TGTGCCAGCGGCGCACCGAGGACAGTAAACAATCAGCCCCAGCATTTT.

This rearrangement joins TRBV7-2 to TRBJ2-3, with D possibly matching TRBD2 (7 bases). The CDR3 loop spans 16 amino acids. V gave up 1 base and J gave up 3 bases, with 14 bases separating them. Germline V gene lookup returns CDR1 SGHTA and CDR2 FQGNSA. CDR3 residues: CASSLGTGGHTDTQYF. In DNA, the CDR3 is TGTGCCAGCAGCTTAGGAACGGGGGGCCATACAGATACGCAGTATTTT.

The rearrangement uses TRBV20-1 and TRBJ1-6, with D possibly matching TRBD1 (5 bases). The V end was cut by 2 bases, the J end by 7 bases, with 12 bases between. The CDR3 runs 14 residues. The V gene's germline CDR1 is DFQATT and CDR2 SNEGSKA (reference sequence). The CDR3 loop reads CSARSSGQNSPLHF. CDR3 nucleotide sequence: TGCAGTGCTAGATCTTCGGGGCAGAATTCACCCCTCCACTTT.